Each of the 20 T cell receptor beta chains below was sequenced from the same sample in a study of T cells in localized non-small cell lung cancer. Repertoires were generated with immunoSEQ multiplex PCR, while TCRdb's copy carries only in-frame clones and drops some. The sample carries around 3,400 clones, roughly 20% recorded once. Sequences were derived from lung tumor tissue, sampled before any cancer treatment. The origin of the receptors is a woman aged 35 to 75 with stage III squamous cell lung carcinoma.

This clone was detected a few times. This chain joins TRBV11-3 and TRBJ2-5; D possibly corresponds to TRBD2 (6 bases). CDR3 length equals 14 residues. Trimming removed 4 bases at V and 1 base at J, with 10 bases between. The germline V gene encodes CDR1 SGHNT and CDR2 YENEEA. The CDR3 coding sequence is TGTGCCAGCAGCTCAGATAGCGGCCAAGAGACCCAGTACTTC. As protein: CASSSDSGQETQYF.

The genes are TRBV6-1 and TRBJ2-7; no firm D call. Germline CDR1 is MNHNS and CDR2 is SASEGT. V was clipped by 1 base and J by 4 bases, with 5 bases between them. The CDR3 totals 12 residues. In DNA, the CDR3 is TGTGCCAGCAGTGAAGTCGGGTACGAGCAGTACTTC. Its protein is CASSEVGYEQYF.

The V call is TRBV5-1, the J call TRBJ1-1; tentatively, D is TRBD1 (6 bases). The germline V and J ends were trimmed by 4 bases and 2 bases, with 12 bases remaining between them. Germline CDR1 reads SGHRS; CDR2 reads YFSETQ. This CDR3 comprises 14 residues. Here the CDR3 reads CASSRGADNTEAFF. The CDR3 DNA reads as TGCGCCAGCAGCCGGGGGGCGGACAACACTGAAGCTTTCTTT.

V usage is TRBV6-8 and J usage is TRBJ1-3, with D unresolved. The germline gives CDR1 MNHGY, CDR2 SAAAGT. The CDR3 loop spans 12 amino acids. With 6 bases removed from V and 1 base from J, the gap between germline ends came to 4 bases. The CDR3 nucleotides are TGTGCCAGCAGCCCTTCTGGAAACACCATATATTTT. This gives the protein CASSPSGNTIYF.

This clone was counted only a few times. The chain couples TRBV6-8 to TRBJ1-2, with 7 bases identical to TRBD1. The V and J ends lost 6 bases and 4 bases, in that order; junction bases with no gene match: 8. The CDR3 consists of 14 residues. CDR1 MNHGY and CDR2 SAAAGT come from the germline V gene. CDR3 nucleotide sequence: TGTGCCAGCAGAGGACAGGACCTCTCCTATGGCTACACCTTC. Its protein product is CASRGQDLSYGYTF.

This chain joins TRBV11-3 and TRBJ2-2; D not resolved. CDR1 SGHNT and CDR2 YENEEA come from the germline V gene. Trimming left V 3 bases short and J 1 base short, with 15 bases between. This CDR3 region has 17 residues. The CDR3 region is CASSLQYLAGNTGELFF. DNA for the CDR3: TGTGCCAGCAGCTTGCAGTATCTCGCAGGGAACACCGGGGAGCTGTTTTTT.

This clone is categorized as medium-sized. This chain connects TRBV28 to TRBJ2-7, with 8 bases that match TRBD1. This CDR3 is built from 18 residues. Germline V gene sequence: CDR1 MDHEN, CDR2 SYDVKM. The junction had 18 bases not matched to a gene; V was cut back by 6 bases and J by 2 bases. In nucleotides, the CDR3 is TGTGCCAGCAGGTCTTCCCTGGACAGGGCCGAGGGGGCCTACGAGCAGTACTTC. It yields the protein CASRSSLDRAEGAYEQYF.

This chain uses TRBV11-3 with TRBJ2-3, with D perhaps TRBD1 or TRBD2 (5 bases each). The length of the CDR3 is 17 residues. Germline V CDR1 and CDR2: SGHNT, YENEEA. Trimming removed 2 bases at V and 2 bases at J, with 17 bases between. The CDR3 region has the DNA TGTGCCAGCAGCTTAACGGGGACGAGTGCTGTCACAGATACGCAGTATTTT. Amino acids: CASSLTGTSAVTDTQYF.

This clone has just a few counts. The V call is TRBV11-3, the J call TRBJ2-5; D possibly uses TRBD1 or TRBD2 (5 bases each). V gave up 3 bases and J gave up 1 base, with 15 bases separating them. Germline values: CDR1 SGHNT, CDR2 YENEEA. The CDR3 covers 16 residues. The CDR3 nucleotides read TGTGCCAGCAGCTTGGGGGTAAAGAGGCTCCAAGAGACCCAGTACTTC. It codes for CASSLGVKRLQETQYF.

This clone was counted between two and nine times. The chain combines TRBV6-8 with TRBJ2-6; D is unresolved. This CDR3 is built from 15 residues. Trimming took 2 bases from V and 2 from J, leaving 7 bases between them. Germline V gene sequence: CDR1 MNHGY, CDR2 SAAAGT. The CDR3 loop reads CASSYDRAGANVLTF. The CDR3, as DNA: TGTGCCAGCAGTTACGACCGGGCTGGGGCCAACGTCCTGACTTTC.

This clone is medium-sized. The chain employs TRBV11-3 and TRBJ2-1; D is unclear. Germline V gene data show CDR1 as SGHNT and CDR2 as YENEEA. V was shortened by 8 bases and J by 0 bases, with 11 bases between the two germline ends. CDR3 length: 14 residues. The CDR3 coding sequence is TGTGCCAGCTCCCCGGAGTACTCCTACAATGAGCAGTTCTTC. This encodes CASSPEYSYNEQFF.

This chain links TRBV11-3 with TRBJ1-1, with D maybe TRBD1 (5 bases). The CDR3 is made up of 14 amino acids. CDR1 is SGHNT, CDR2 YENEEA, per germline. With 1 base removed from V and 8 bases from J, the gap between germline ends came to 14 bases. CDR3 region: CASSLGSRDGEAFF. In DNA, the CDR3 is TGTGCCAGCAGCTTAGGCTCTCGGGACGGAGAAGCTTTCTTT.

This clone was recorded a few times. The rearrangement joins TRBV11-3 to TRBJ2-3; D gene ambiguous. The CDR3 contains 14 residues. Between the trimmed V and J ends, which lost 2 bases and 2 bases, there was a span of 8 bases. From germline, CDR1 is SGHNT and CDR2 YENEEA. Written as DNA, the CDR3 is TGTGCCAGCAGCTTAAGGGCCTTCACAGATACGCAGTATTTT. This encodes CASSLRAFTDTQYF.

This clone ranks as medium-sized. The chain has TRBV9 and TRBJ2-7; 7 bases fit TRBD2. The V and J ends lost 5 bases and 7 bases, in that order; junction bases with no gene match: 15. In germline, CDR1 is SGDLS, CDR2 YYNGEE. The CDR3 contains 15 residues. CDR3 protein: CASSVRAGALWEQYF. The CDR3 nucleotides read TGTGCCAGCAGTGTCAGGGCGGGAGCCCTCTGGGAGCAGTACTTC.

A single count supports this clone. The chain carries TRBV10-2 and TRBJ2-3; 7 positions match TRBD1. Germline-derived CDR1 and CDR2 are WSHSY and SAAADI. The CDR3 is 18 amino acids. Trimming removed 9 bases from V and 0 bases from J; junction bases left unmatched: 18. The CDR3 bases are TGCGCCAGGAGCAACCGGACAGGCCCCTTGAGAAGCACAGATACGCAGTATTTT. It yields the protein CARSNRTGPLRSTDTQYF.

This clone is categorized as medium-sized (0.01 to 0.1%). V is TRBV11-3 and J is TRBJ1-1; D remains unclear. This CDR3 is built from 14 residues. With 3 bases removed from V and 1 base from J, the gap between germline ends came to 9 bases. Germline CDR1 SGHNT, CDR2 YENEEA. CDR3 coding DNA: TGTGCCAGCAGCTTGAGGCATACGAACACTGAAGCTTTCTTT. Translation gives CASSLRHTNTEAFF.

The V call is TRBV5-1, the J call TRBJ2-7, with 10 bases fitting TRBD2. Germline assignment: CDR1 SGHRS and CDR2 YFSETQ. V lost 0 bases, J lost 4 bases, and 7 bases stayed unmatched. The CDR3 has 16 residues. CDR3 sequence (DNA): TGCGCCAGCAGCTTGGCCGGGGCTAGCGGGAGTTACGAGCAGTACTTC. Translated, it gives CASSLAGASGSYEQYF.

This clone was seen a few times. The chain combines TRBV6-8 with TRBJ1-2, with D perhaps TRBD1 (5 bases). CDR3 length equals 13 residues. The germline V gene has CDR1 MNHGY and CDR2 SAAAGT. V lost 2 bases and J 6 bases, leaving 10 bases between the germline ends. Here the CDR3 reads CASSYGGYNGYTF. DNA of the CDR3: TGTGCCAGCAGTTACGGGGGGTATAATGGCTACACCTTC.

The V call is TRBV19, the J call TRBJ1-2, with TRBD1 identical over 7 bases. The V gene's germline CDR1 is LNHDA and CDR2 SQIVND (reference sequence). The J segment lost 4 bases and the V segment lost 7 bases, leaving 6 bases of the junction unmatched. The CDR3 consists of 13 residues. Here the CDR3 reads CASTGTDSYGYTF. CDR3 DNA: TGTGCCAGTACCGGGACAGACAGCTATGGCTACACCTTC.

This clone was observed a handful of times. The chain is built from TRBV30 and TRBJ1-3; 7 bases line up with TRBD1. V was pared by 2 bases and J by 9 bases, with 16 bases of the junction left unmatched. This CDR3 region has 16 residues. The germline V gene has CDR1 GTSNPN and CDR2 SVGIG (reference sequence). The DNA for the CDR3 is TGTGCCTGGAGTAAGGGACAGCTAGGTTCTCGGGTCACCATATATTTT. It codes for CAWSKGQLGSRVTIYF.